This TCR beta chain was sequenced during a study of regulatory T cells in long-lasting Graves disease (dated by TCRdb to the early 2020s). Regarding the study in general: In the newly diagnosed Graves' disease group, patients had been taking antithyroid drugs for less than 3 months. Persistent Graves' disease patients were compared with newly diagnosed Graves' disease patients by peripheral blood TCR sequencing and RNA sequencing. The study took place in China and was registered as a clinical trial. A total of 33 samples were covered by TCR sequencing, comprising approximately 13 persistent and 20 or so newly diagnosed Graves' disease patients. What the work shows at the level of the full study, not this receptor alone: A larger number of public clonotypes was shared among persistent patients (around 2,700) than among newly diagnosed patients (around 970). Sequencing and analysis were restricted to the TCR beta chain. The authors noted that the small sample size was a limitation that may lower accuracy. Peripheral blood alone was examined, since thyroid tissue, which constituted the primary lesion, could not be accessed. Lower TCR Shannon entropy and fewer highly expanded clones were observed in persistent Graves' disease patients than in newly diagnosed patients, which suggested clonal expansion.

For this clonotype: It lacks a known antigen. Only one base separates this from a far larger clonotype, so it likely reflects a read error.

Per the publication, the time point label means: newly diagnosed GD, antithyroid drugs for less than 3 months. RNA was extracted from PBMCs in TRIzol for both TCR sequencing and RNA sequencing. Graves' disease was diagnosed according to American Thyroid Association guidelines. Patients for the study were recruited at an endocrinology department in Xi'an, China. Each patient gave 8.5 to 9.5 milliliters of peripheral blood, collected in an EDTA anticoagulant tube. PBMCs were isolated by Ficoll Paque Plus density gradient separation without further T cell sorting. An Agilent 2100 Bioanalyzer and agarose gel were used to check RNA quality, while a NanoDrop 2000 measured RNA concentration. Receptor libraries were prepared by multiplex PCR. Sequenced using an Illumina HiSeq 4000. CDR3 regions were amplified by Arm-PCR with iRepertoire HTBI primers to construct TCR beta libraries. Before sequencing, the PCR products underwent gel purification. For the original study's pipeline: A total of under 80 TRBV and 14 TRBJ segments were identified across samples and were used for gene usage analysis of CDR3 amino acid clonotypes. Filtered high-quality paired reads were merged into contigs using COPE and FqMerger. BLAST was used to align contigs to IMGT TRBV, TRBD and TRBJ reference genes, and CDR3 was defined according to IMGT. Any clonotype with a frequency above 0.1% was counted as a highly expanded clone. Shannon entropy was used to measure repertoire diversity, and the Gini coefficient was used to measure V-J evenness. A clonotype found in more than one individual was treated as public. TCRdb reran the public reads through fastp at Q25 and MiXCR, keeping productive beta chains. Every entry covers one CDR3 protein and lists the most common genes and DNA from its rows. Clone size and V and J calls follow TCRdb, not the original study. This sample comprises about 240,000 distinct CDR3 sequences, 20% to 25% of them detected only once. Jointly, the top ten make up approximately 13% of the sample.

The receptor was derived from a female donor with Graves disease. Sequences were derived from peripheral blood mononuclear cells (PBMCs), sampled at new diagnosis, from a patient treated with antithyroid drugs.

The DNA is as follows: TGTGCCAGCAGCAAGACAGGGTACGAGCAGTACTTC. Its product reads: CASSKTGYEQYF. The sequence joins TRBV7-2 to TRBJ2-7, and 7 junction bases match TRBD1. The CDR3 holds 12 amino acids from the cysteine to the phenylalanine. Solely the CDR3 DNA is kept, with 36 bases framed from the first base. The germline V gene provides CDR1 SGHTA and CDR2 FQGNSA. For this chain, trimming is 5 bases at the V end and 4 bases at the J end, and the number of junction bases without a gene match is 2.